This T cell receptor (beta chain) originates from a study of blood T cell repertoires in COVID-19. Overall study context: The origin of the acute and convalescent COVID-19 samples was the United States, Italy and Spain. From T cells, B-cell-depleted T cells, or PBMCs came the material, which was cDNA or gDNA.

In the original workflow: Counts of nucleated cells, estimated from reference gene primer amplification, were obtained. Generated by immunoSEQ multiplex PCR, the TCRdb table keeps only in-frame clones and is missing some. That table gives V, J and clone size, and the DNA gave D and trimming. This sample yields 250,000 or so clones, of which about 85% are seen a single time; around 4.2% belongs to the top ten. The CDR3 runs 11 residues. CDR1 is MNHEY, CDR2 SMNVEV, per germline (reference sequence). Deletions cut 5 bases from V and 7 bases from J, with 6 bases between. The material sequenced was peripheral blood. The receptor's source is a man in his 60s with acute or convalescent COVID-19. V and J are TRBV27 and TRBJ2-1; tentatively, D is TRBD1 (5 bases). CDR3 sequence: CASSQGNEQFF. CDR3 coding DNA: TGTGCCAGCAGTCAGGGTAATGAGCAGTTCTTC.